Following are 23 T cell receptor beta chains from one sample sequenced in a study of beta chain features in type 1 diabetes. Notes on the study in general: Moderate but significant shortening of TCRB CDR3s was recorded in all four CD4+ subsets from Type 1 diabetes patients.

cDNA synthesis used the whole RNA isolate, giving expressed TCRB sequences. Produced via immunoSEQ multiplex PCR; TCRdb's table is partial and in-frame only. The sample includes 640,000 or so clones, about an eighth of them seen just once. These receptors have no known antigen. The specimen sequenced was naive CD4+ T cells from blood. The receptors shown here come from a man aged 18 to 29 with type 1 diabetes.

CDR3 DNA sequence: TGTGCCAGCAGCCACCGACAGGGAAGGACGAACACTGAAGCTTTCTTT. Amino acids: CASSHRQGRTNTEAFF. The gene calls are TRBV5-4 and TRBJ1-1; 7 nucleotides agree with TRBD1. The CDR3 is 16 residues long. Losses at the gene ends were 4 bases for V and 1 base for J; bases not matched to a gene: 10. Germline CDR1 is SGHNT and CDR2 is YYREEE (reference sequence). The variable domain in full, with the rest retrieved from reference TRBV5-4 and TRBJ1-1, is ETGVTQSPTHLIKTRGQQVTLRCSSQSGHNTVSWYQQALGQGPQFIFQYYREEENGRGNFPPRFSGLQFPNYSSELNVNALELDDSALYLCASSHRQGRTNTEAFFGQGTRLTVV.

This clone was counted between two and nine times. V and J are TRBV11-2 and TRBJ2-6; the D gene is possibly TRBD2 (6 bases). Per the germline V gene, CDR1 is SGHAT and CDR2 is FQNNGV. There are 17 residues in the CDR3. V was trimmed by 5 bases and J by 2 bases, leaving 16 bases between them. The DNA for the CDR3 is TGTGCCAGCAGCCCTAACGGGGGATTGGCTGGGGCCAACGTCCTGACTTTC. This sequence encodes CASSPNGGLAGANVLTF.

The chain joins TRBV4-1 to TRBJ1-5; no clear D gene. Trimming removed 1 base at V and 4 bases at J, with 8 bases between. CDR1 and CDR2 (germline): MGHRA, YSYEKL. The CDR3 runs 14 residues. The CDR3 protein is CASSQGAGNQPQHF. The CDR3 DNA reads TGCGCCAGCAGCCAAGGGGCTGGTAATCAGCCCCAGCATTTT.

This clone has more than one count but fewer than ten. The chain couples TRBV5-4 to TRBJ2-1, with 11 bases lining up with TRBD2. The CDR3 contains 15 residues. Losses at the gene ends were 4 bases for V and 2 bases for J; bases not matched to a gene: 2. Germline CDR1 reads SGHNT; CDR2 reads YYREEE (reference sequence). This chain's CDR3 is CASSVTSGTYNEQFF. The DNA for the CDR3 is TGTGCCAGCAGCGTGACTAGCGGGACCTACAATGAGCAGTTCTTC.

The chain combines TRBV2 with TRBJ1-2, with D unresolved. Deletions cut 7 bases from V and 11 bases from J, with 17 bases between. The CDR3 runs to 12 residues. CDR1 is SNHLY, CDR2 FYNNEI, per germline. For the CDR3, the DNA is TGTGCCAGCATCCTGGCAGGAGCCGGGTACACCTTC. It codes for CASILAGAGYTF.

This sequence joins TRBV30 and TRBJ2-3, with D possibly being TRBD2 (5 bases). This CDR3 comprises 15 residues. Trimming took off 0 bases at V and 3 bases at J, with 13 bases between the two ends. Germline V gene lookup returns CDR1 GTSNPN and CDR2 SVGIG (reference sequence). The CDR3: CAWSVTASLTDTQYF. The CDR3 nucleotides read TGTGCCTGGAGTGTAACGGCTAGCCTGACAGATACGCAGTATTTT.

This clone was seen a few times. The DNA of the CDR3 is TGTGCCTGGAAAGAGGCCAGTTATGGCACTGAAGCTTTCTTT. This translates into CAWKEASYGTEAFF. The chain is built from TRBV30 and TRBJ1-1; no clear D. The CDR3 is 14 amino acids. Trimming left V 4 bases short and J 4 bases short, with 16 bases between. Germline assignment: CDR1 GTSNPN and CDR2 SVGIG (reference sequence). The whole variable domain, remainder taken from reference TRBV30 and TRBJ1-1, is SQTIHQWPATLVQPVGSPLSLECTVEGTSNPNLYWYRQAAGRGLQLLFYSVGIGQISSEVPQNLSASRPQDRQFILSSKKLLLSDSGFYLCAWKEASYGTEAFFGQGTRLTVV.

A few counts support this clone. The chain has TRBV27 and TRBJ2-5; 8 bases are shared with TRBD2. This CDR3 comprises 15 residues. With 1 base clipped from V and 4 bases from J, the junction kept 5 bases outside the gene matches. Germline loops: CDR1 MNHEY, CDR2 SMNVEV (reference sequence). The CDR3 is CASSLWGTSSETQYF. CDR3 DNA sequence: TGTGCCAGCAGTTTATGGGGGACTAGTTCAGAGACCCAGTACTTC.

This clone was seen only a few times. Different DNA sequences within this sample yield the same CDR3. This rearrangement joins TRBV5-1 to TRBJ2-7; the D is unclear. Germline lookup yields CDR1 SGHRS and CDR2 YFSETQ. The CDR3 is 12 residues long. V lost 0 bases and J 4 bases, leaving 5 bases between the germline ends. CDR3 sequence (DNA): TGCGCCAGCAGCTTGGTTGGGTACGAGCAGTACTTC. Residues: CASSLVGYEQYF. Filled out from reference TRBV5-1 and TRBJ2-7, the complete variable domain reads KAGVTQTPRYLIKTRGQQVTLSCSPISGHRSVSWYQQTPGQGLQFLFEYFSETQRNKGNFPGRFSGRQFSNSRSEMNVSTLELGDSALYLCASSLVGYEQYFGPGTRLTVT.

V is TRBV29-1 and J is TRBJ1-4, with TRBD1 identical over 8 bases. The CDR3 totals 12 residues. V lost 7 bases, J lost 8 bases, and 6 bases stayed unmatched. Germline V gene sequence: CDR1 SQVTM, CDR2 ANQGSEA. CDR3 in DNA: TGCAGCGCCGGGACAGGCACGGAAAAACTGTTTTTT. It specifies CSAGTGTEKLFF.

This clone was picked up a small number of times. The J gene is TRBJ1-1, the V gene TRBV28; unclear D gene. This CDR3 spans 12 amino acids. CDR1 is MDHEN, CDR2 SYDVKM, per germline. Between the trimmed V and J ends, which lost 7 bases and 1 base, there was a span of 7 bases. The CDR3 DNA follows: TGTGCCAGCACTCGTGAGAACACTGAAGCTTTCTTT. Protein sequence: CASTRENTEAFF.

This clone showed up just a few times. The chain links TRBV6-1 to TRBJ2-7, with no clear D. Trimming cost V 4 bases and J 0 bases, with 7 bases left between them. This CDR3 region has 13 residues. CDR1 is MNHNS and CDR2 is SASEGT in the germline V gene. Here the CDR3 reads CASSGVLSYEQYF. DNA of the CDR3: TGTGCCAGCAGTGGGGTCCTCTCCTACGAGCAGTACTTC.

This rearrangement joins TRBV19 to TRBJ2-2; D gene uncertain. Germline loops: CDR1 LNHDA, CDR2 SQIVND (reference sequence). CDR3 length equals 14 residues. Between the trimmed V and J ends, which lost 6 bases and 4 bases, there was a span of 12 bases. The CDR3 DNA sequence: TGTGCCAGTAGCCCGGCTGTCCGCACCGGGGAGCTGTTTTTT. Protein sequence: CASSPAVRTGELFF. The variable domain in full, with the rest retrieved from reference TRBV19 and TRBJ2-2, is DGGITQSPKYLFRKEGQNVTLSCEQNLNHDAMYWYRQDPGQGLRLIYYSQIVNDFQKGDIAEGYSVSREKKESFPLTVTSAQKNPTAFYLCASSPAVRTGELFFGEGSRLTVL.

The V call is TRBV6-4, the J call TRBJ1-2; perhaps TRBD1 as D (6 bases). The germline V and J ends were trimmed by 0 bases and 6 bases, with 14 bases remaining between them. The germline gives CDR1 MRHNA, CDR2 SNTAGT. The CDR3 has 15 residues. In nucleotides, the CDR3 is TGTGCCAGCAGTGACTCGGGCAGGGGTGTGGATGGCTACACCTTC. Amino acids: CASSDSGRGVDGYTF.

This clone was detected only a few times. The chain has TRBV18 and TRBJ2-1; 9 positions agree with TRBD1. This CDR3 is built from 18 residues. Germline V CDR1 and CDR2: KGHSH, LQKENI. V shed 3 bases, J shed 0 bases, and the junction held 9 bases outside the gene matches. For the CDR3, the DNA is TGTGCCAGCTCACCTTCACAGGGGGCTACGGCCTCCTACAATGAGCAGTTCTTC. Protein product: CASSPSQGATASYNEQFF.

The CDR3 sequence: CASSSVITYEQYF. The CDR3 bases are TGTGCCAGCAGCTCGGTAATCACCTACGAGCAGTACTTC. The chain uses TRBV11-3 and TRBJ2-7; D gene ambiguous. With 4 bases removed from V and 2 bases from J, the gap between germline ends came to 9 bases. Germline loops: CDR1 SGHNT, CDR2 YENEEA. This CDR3 comprises 13 residues.

In its sample, this clone was seen a few times. This CDR3 is CASSSRSILNTEAFF. In DNA form, the CDR3 reads TGTGCCAGCAGCTCCCGGTCGATTTTGAACACTGAAGCTTTCTTT. J is TRBJ1-1 and V is TRBV9; no reliable D call. Deletions cut 4 bases from V and 0 bases from J, with 13 bases between. Germline V gene lookup returns CDR1 SGDLS and CDR2 YYNGEE. CDR3 length equals 15 residues.

This clone was detected many times. The junction and the germline gene differ at one end; a read error may be behind it. The chain has TRBV13 and TRBJ1-5, with 11 bases fitting TRBD1. This CDR3 contains 16 residues. The V gene's germline CDR1 is PRHDT and CDR2 FYEKMQ (reference sequence). DNA for the CDR3: TGTGCCAGCAGCATAGGACAGGGGGCGGACGTCCAGCCCCAGCATTTT. Protein sequence: CASSIGQGADVQPQHF. Based on the CDR3 plus reference TRBV13 and TRBJ1-5, the full variable domain is AAGVIQSPRHLIKEKRETATLKCYPIPRHDTVYWYQQGPGQDPQFLISFYEKMQSDKGSIPDRFSAQQFSDYHSELNMSSLELGDSALYFCASSIGQGADVQPQHFGDGTRLSIL.

This chain uses TRBV6-5 with TRBJ1-1; the D is unclear. Germline lookup yields CDR1 MNHEY and CDR2 SVGAGI. Trimming shortened V by 2 bases and J by 1 base, and 5 bases separated the two germline ends. The CDR3 sequence is 13 residues long. CDR3 bases: TGTGCCAGCAGTTACGCCAGGAACACTGAAGCTTTCTTT. Translation: CASSYARNTEAFF.

This chain links TRBV10-1 with TRBJ2-2; the D is unclear. Deletions cut 2 bases from V and 4 bases from J, with 14 bases between. Per the germline V gene, CDR1 is WNHNN and CDR2 is SYGVQD (reference sequence). This CDR3 contains 16 residues. The CDR3 DNA reads TGCGCCAGCAGTGAGAGGTTAGAATCGAGCACCGGGGAGCTGTTTTTT. Translated: CASSERLESSTGELFF.

Written as DNA, the CDR3 is TGTGCCTGGATGACAGGGGGCTCCTATAATTCACCCCTCCACTTT. It is translated as CAWMTGGSYNSPLHF. The chain carries TRBV30 and TRBJ1-6; TRBD1 aligns across 9 bases. J was trimmed by 0 bases and V by 4 bases; bases with no gene match: 1. The CDR3 extends over 15 amino acids. CDR1 is GTSNPN and CDR2 is SVGIG in the germline V gene (reference sequence).

The V and J genes are TRBV2 and TRBJ1-2; no firm D call. The germline CDR1 and CDR2 sequences are SNHLY and FYNNEI. V was pared by 5 bases and J by 4 bases, with 17 bases between. The CDR3 totals 15 residues. The CDR3 coding sequence is TGTGCCAGCAGTCGGAAGGCCGAAGAGAGCTATGGCTACACCTTC. This codes for CASSRKAEESYGYTF.

This clone has a handful of counts. The chain employs TRBV7-8 and TRBJ1-4; D not certain. From germline, CDR1 is SGHVS and CDR2 FQNEAQ. Trimming left V 2 bases short and J 1 base short, with 8 bases between. The CDR3 runs to 15 residues. This chain's CDR3 is CASSLYLGTNEKLFF. The DNA for the CDR3 is TGTGCCAGCAGCTTATATCTGGGAACTAATGAAAAACTGTTTTTT.